This TCR beta chain was recovered during a study of Ad26.COV2.S vaccination and SARS-CoV-2 variants. Study-level information: Donor got 5x10^10 or 1x10^11 viral particles of Ad26.COV2.S. Overall study findings and caveats: Vaccine recipients showed a spike-specific TCR breadth that was higher than in placebo recipients. It is possible that the TCR breadth and depth analyses underestimated the total T cell responses. Recipients of either vaccine or placebo displayed similar breadth of non-spike TCRs.

Data came from immunoSEQ multiplex PCR; TCRdb stores just in-frame clones and leaves some out. The sample includes 380,000 or so clones, approximately 86% seen only once; the top ten take roughly a tenth. Noted treatment: approximately 18 received Ad26.COV2.S at low or high dose, single or two shots; roughly 5 received placebo; per-sample allocation not given. The samples were gathered on day 63 after the first injection of vaccine or placebo. To note about this clone: Its antigen is unknown.

The V and J ends lost 8 bases and 3 bases respectively, with 16 bases between them. CDR3 length: 14 residues. Germline V gene sequence: CDR1 LGHNA, CDR2 YNFKEQ. The source is a person aged 18-65 years who received the Ad26.COV2.S COVID-19 vaccine or a placebo. The chain couples TRBV4-2 to TRBJ1-1; D uncertain. The sequences come from peripheral blood, collected in a trial of Ad26.COV2.S vaccine versus placebo. This CDR3 is CASGGWLDDTEAFF. DNA for the CDR3: TGTGCCAGCGGAGGGTGGCTGGACGACACTGAAGCTTTCTTT.